Included here is one T cell receptor beta chain sequence, with context. Its antigen is not yet known. The input lacks base qualities; no much larger clone sits a single base away. These data are taken from a study of blood T cell repertoires in COVID-19 (dated by TCRdb to 2018 to 2021). For the wider study: Samples from collaborators originated in the United States, Italy and Spain and spanned both the acute and convalescent phases of COVID-19. The prospective study material was composed of cDNA or gDNA derived from T cells, B-cell-depleted T cells, or PBMCs. The sample metadata nearly always contained a de-identified subject ID, COVID-19 status, age in years and sex. Deeply sampled blood TCRbeta repertoires from subjects exposed to, actively infected with, or recovered from COVID-19 were included in the dataset. Where available, HLA class I and class II types were obtained from metadata supplied by the sample provider rather than from assay-based typing. A freely available public database, intended as a resource for researchers studying the immune response to SARS-CoV-2, is where the repertoires were released. The samples were drawn from two sources: the first 160 participants of the ongoing ImmuneRACE study, and fewer than 1,500 subjects contributed by 6 global collaborators.

Taken from the germline V gene, the CDR1 and CDR2 loops are MNHEY and SVGAGI. Its CDR3 holds 12 amino acids, cysteine through phenylalanine. The read is trimmed to its CDR3 DNA, 36 bases read in frame from base 1. The trim is 6 bases for V and 1 base for J, with a gap of 6 bases between the germline ends. TCRbeta CDR3 regions were amplified from genomic DNA by means of the immunoSEQ Assay, a bias-controlled multiplex PCR. The authors' pipeline ran thus. Within the assay, amplification of reference gene primers was used to estimate how many nucleated cells each sample contained. To quantify the absolute abundance of each unique TCRbeta CDR3 rearrangement, sequence reads were collapsed and filtered. Productive Simpson clonality was computed per sample as the square root of Simpson's diversity index over productive rearrangements. Not all clones reach the TCRdb copy of this immuneACCESS table, which keeps in-frame sequences only. Checked studies attribute under half of the gap to unresolved V genes and leave the rest unexplained. V and J calls and clone size are given by that table; D and trimming were obtained from the DNA. The sample table lists 200,000 to 250,000 clones, 83% of them with a count of one. Of the sample, approximately 4.8% falls within the top ten clones.

Participants in the prospective study were enrolled through a virtual design, were aged roughly 18 to 100 years, and lived in approximately 25 United States geographic areas. In the prospective study, cohorts were assigned on the basis of participant-reported clinical history obtained from a screening survey and a study questionnaire. A participant counted as exposed if, within 2 weeks of entering the study, that participant had been in contact with someone who had a PCR-confirmed or clinician-diagnosed COVID-19 case. Each participant in the prospective study had whole blood, serum and a nasopharyngeal or oropharyngeal swab collected by mobile phlebotomists. Additional blood draws and questionnaires over an approximately 2-month period could optionally be provided by prospective study participants. Prospective study blood samples were shipped either frozen or at room temperature before DNA extraction.

Paper-wide results and their limitations: The amount of clinical and demographic metadata varied by source and participant and was provided uncurated.

This receptor chain uses TRBV6-5 and TRBJ1-1, and perhaps TRBD1 as D gene, on 5 matching bases. The TCR sequence derives from a woman aged 45 to 65 who had been exposed to COVID-19. What was sequenced was PBMCs or T cells enriched from blood (not recorded which). In nucleotides, the sequence is TGTGCCAGCAGGGGGGGGAACACTGAAGCTTTCTTT. Its protein product is CASRGGNTEAFF.